This T cell receptor (beta chain) was profiled in a study of PD-1 blockade in classical Hodgkin lymphoma. With no exception, relapse followed autologous stem cell transplantation in all patients, and brentuximab vedotin exposure varied. Progressive disease, partial response or complete response was each patient's best response. The protocol was immunoSEQ multiplex PCR, while the TCRdb copy is restricted to in-frame clones and leaves out a portion. The sample includes over 20,000 clones, 85% to 90% of them seen just once. The CDR3 sequence is 13 residues long. The ends were cut back, 7 bases at V and 4 bases at J, with 12 bases in the middle. In germline, CDR1 is SGHDT, CDR2 YYEEEE.

The material sequenced was peripheral blood mononuclear cells (PBMCs), taken at baseline. The chain joins TRBV5-6 to TRBJ2-1, with a tentative D call TRBD2 (6 bases). This TCR was sampled from a human donor with classical Hodgkin lymphoma. The CDR3 region has the DNA TGTGCCAGCCTCATAGCGGCTTACAATGAGCAGTTCTTC. This sequence encodes CASLIAAYNEQFF.